This T cell receptor (beta chain) was sequenced during a study of identical twins. Findings and limits, study-wide: Insertions were reduced in abundant cord blood beta clonotypes but not in memory repertoires. Invariant cells of the MAIT and iNKT types might have partly distorted the zero-insertion analyses.

As for this clonotype: Antigen specificity is unknown.

Template switching introduced a universal primer site, and the cDNA bore unique molecular identifiers. In TCRdb, the 5' RACE reads were re-called with MiXCR into one record per CDR3 protein. Among some 500,000 distinct CDR3 sequences listed, roughly a fifth were seen once. J was trimmed by 9 bases and V by 5 bases; bases with no gene match: 6. CDR1 is SEHNR and CDR2 is FQNEAQ in the germline V gene (reference sequence). CDR3 length: 14 amino acids. The same data also contributed to another study, on T cells expressing NK-cell markers.

The source is a woman between 18 and 29 years old in good health. The sample taken for sequencing was CD4+ T cells sorted from blood. The chain employs TRBV7-9 and TRBJ2-3; 12 bases agree with TRBD2. DNA of the CDR3: TGTGCCAGCAGCGAACTAGCGGGAGGCAGGACGCAGTATTTT. Encoded protein: CASSELAGGRTQYF. Combining the CDR3 with reference TRBV7-9 and TRBJ2-3 gives the whole variable domain DTGVSQNPRHKITKRGQNVTFRCDPISEHNRLYWYRQTLGQGPEFLTYFQNEAQLEKSRLLSDRFSAERPKGSFSTLEIQRTEQGDSAMYLCASSELAGGRTQYFGPGTRLTVL.